This T cell receptor beta chain was captured by sequencing in a study of beta chain features in type 1 diabetes. Study at large: The patients were much like the healthy donors in age, gender and cell yields.

To note about this clone: The antigen remains undetermined.

Findings and caveats of the study: There was no resolution here of whether HLA type influences TCRB rearrangement.

Investigators reverse transcribed all isolated RNA, so they sequenced expressed TCRB transcripts. Some clones are missing from TCRdb's copy, which holds only in-frame ones; the method was immunoSEQ multiplex PCR. The table records about 450,000 clones, roughly an eighth of them present only once. Trimming removed 1 base from V and 1 base from J, with 7 bases in between. CDR1 is SGHVS and CDR2 is FQNEAQ in the germline V gene. The CDR3 contains 14 residues. Source material: naive CD4+ T cells from blood. The clonotype originates from a woman between 18 and 29 years old in good health. The J gene is TRBJ2-5, the V gene TRBV7-8, with D possibly being TRBD1 (6 bases). CDR3 sequence: CASSLGTVQETQYF. CDR3 DNA: TGTGCCAGCAGCTTAGGGACAGTCCAAGAGACCCAGTACTTC.